The rows below give T cell receptor beta chains drawn from one sample of a study of shared clonotypes between healthy human individuals. Libraries were prepared by immunoSEQ multiplex PCR; TCRdb keeps only in-frame clonotypes and omits some of them. The data contain around 2.1 million clones, approximately 94% of them singletons. Sequencing was carried out using naive CD8+ T cells from PBMCs. These TCRs come from a man younger than 35 in good health. Some clones in this sample may be carry-over from other donors' samples. The CDR3 runs from the conserved cysteine through the conserved F or W. The D gene is left open where the match is weak. A row's size may be missing; if present it is once, few, many or a size class.

J | D | length | size | V | CDR3 | DNA
TRBJ1-1 | NA | 16 | once | TRBV19 | CASSIRTRGMNTEAFF | TGTGCCAGTAGTATAAGGACACGGGGCATGAACACTGAAGCTTTCTTT
TRBJ2-5 | NA | 18 | NA | TRBV6-4 | CASSDSNIDSRLGPAQYF | TGTGCCAGCAGTGACTCGAATATTGACTCGCGGCTGGGGCCCGCCCAGTACTTC
TRBJ2-7 | TRBD1 | 16 | NA | TRBV5-1 | CASSSAGTGSPREQYF | TGCGCCAGCAGCTCTGCCGGGACAGGGAGTCCTCGCGAGCAGTACTTC
TRBJ1-1 | NA | 12 | NA | TRBV19 | CASSIGRTEAFF | TGTGCCAGTAGTATTGGGAGAACTGAAGCTTTCTTT
TRBJ2-7 | TRBD1 | 15 | NA | TRBV27 | CASRTGRDSSYEQYF | TGTGCCAGCAGGACCGGAAGGGACAGCTCTTACGAGCAGTACTTC
TRBJ2-7 | NA | 13 | NA | TRBV5-1 | CASSFGSLYEQYF | TGCGCCAGCAGCTTCGGGTCCTTATACGAGCAGTACTTC
TRBJ1-1 | TRBD1 | 12 | NA | TRBV7-9 | CASSLVAGGAFF | TGTGCCAGCAGCTTAGTTGCAGGGGGAGCTTTCTTT
TRBJ1-3 | TRBD1 | 16 | NA | TRBV7-2 | CASSLRTGLLGNTIYF | TGTGCCAGCAGCTTAAGGACAGGGCTCCTTGGAAACACCATATATTTT
TRBJ2-5 | NA | 13 | NA | TRBV7-9 | CASSLEGREIQYF | TGTGCCAGCAGCTTAGAGGGCCGGGAGATCCAGTACTTC
TRBJ2-3 | NA | 15 | NA | TRBV9 | CASSVGGQSTDTQYF | TGTGCCAGCAGCGTCGGGGGACAGTCCACAGATACGCAGTATTTT
TRBJ2-5 | NA | 13 | NA | TRBV29-1 | CSSRSTRGETQYF | TGCAGCTCCCGTTCAACGCGGGGAGAGACCCAGTACTTC
TRBJ2-7 | NA | 13 | NA | TRBV29-1 | CSAMIGSSYEQYF | TGCAGCGCCATGATTGGGAGCTCCTACGAGCAGTACTTC
TRBJ2-7 | TRBD1 | 16 | NA | TRBV5-1 | CASSGPETGSPYEQYF | TGCGCCAGCAGCGGGCCTGAGACAGGGAGCCCCTACGAGCAGTACTTC
TRBJ2-1 | NA | 17 | NA | TRBV7-8 | CASSLEGPPSSYNEQFF | TGTGCCAGCAGCCTCGAGGGTCCGCCGAGCTCCTACAATGAGCAGTTCTTC
TRBJ2-7 | TRBD2 | 16 | NA | TRBV27 | CASSLTLSGAPHEQYF | TGTGCCAGCAGTCTCACCCTGAGCGGGGCCCCCCACGAGCAGTACTTC
TRBJ2-1 | NA | 19 | NA | TRBV9 | CASSPPSGGADGSYNEQFF | TGTGCCAGCAGCCCCCCGTCTGGAGGGGCCGACGGGAGCTACAATGAGCAGTTCTTC
TRBJ2-7 | NA | 13 | once | TRBV7-9 | CASSLDSRNEQYF | TGTGCCAGCAGCCTTGACAGCCGAAACGAGCAGTACTTC
TRBJ2-7 | NA | 13 | NA | TRBV12-5 | CASGAGRIYGQYF | TGTGCTAGTGGAGCTGGGCGAATCTACGGGCAGTACTTC
TRBJ1-1 | TRBD1 | 15 | NA | TRBV5-6 | CASSVYRGANTEAFF | TGTGCCAGCAGCGTCTACAGGGGGGCTAACACTGAAGCTTTCTTT
TRBJ2-1 | TRBD2 | 13 | NA | TRBV9 | CASSVTSSNEQFF | TGTGCCAGCAGCGTGACTAGCAGCAATGAGCAGTTCTTC
TRBJ2-1 | TRBD2 | 16 | NA | TRBV14 | CASSQEASGRANEQFF | TGTGCCAGCAGCCAAGAGGCGAGCGGGAGGGCCAATGAGCAGTTCTTC
TRBJ2-6 | NA | 19 | NA | TRBV27 | CASRPNPGTAGSGANVLTF | TGTGCCAGCAGACCAAATCCCGGGACCGCCGGCTCTGGGGCCAACGTCCTGACTTTC
TRBJ1-1 | NA | 14 | once | TRBV6-5 | CASSSLTGYTEAFF | TGTGCCAGCAGTTCTCTCACAGGATACACTGAAGCTTTCTTT
TRBJ2-2 | NA | 15 | NA | TRBV27 | CASGTAVKNTGELFF | TGTGCCAGCGGTACAGCAGTTAAGAACACCGGGGAGCTGTTTTTT
TRBJ2-1 | TRBD2 | 16 | NA | TRBV7-9 | CASSSGSGESYNEQFF | TGTGCCAGCAGCAGCGGGAGCGGGGAGTCCTACAATGAGCAGTTCTTC
TRBJ2-3 | TRBD2 | 18 | once | TRBV5-6 | CASSNGLAGIRLTDTQYF | TGTGCCAGCAGCAACGGACTAGCGGGAATCAGATTAACAGATACGCAGTATTTT
TRBJ1-3 | NA | 13 | NA | TRBV7-9 | CATRQLSGNTIYF | TGTGCCACCAGACAGCTCTCTGGAAACACCATATATTTT
TRBJ1-1 | NA | 13 | few | TRBV30 | CAWSVLLNTEAFF | TGTGCCTGGAGTGTTTTATTGAACACTGAAGCTTTCTTT
TRBJ2-5 | NA | 12 | NA | TRBV18 | CASSPEGETQYF | TGTGCCAGCTCACCAGAGGGGGAGACCCAGTACTTC
TRBJ1-3 | NA | 15 | NA | TRBV12-5 | CASGSSGNSGNTIYF | TGTGCTAGTGGTTCATCGGGGAACTCTGGAAACACCATATATTTT
TRBJ1-5 | TRBD1 | 19 | NA | TRBV6-1 | CASSEARTGTEESNQPQHF | TGTGCCAGCAGTGAAGCGAGGACAGGGACGGAGGAGAGTAATCAGCCCCAGCATTTT
TRBJ2-7 | NA | 13 | NA | TRBV7-3 | CASSLGFGYEQYF | TGTGCCAGCAGCTTAGGCTTTGGCTACGAGCAGTACTTC
TRBJ1-1 | NA | 13 | NA | TRBV5-1 | CASSLRMNTEAFF | TGCGCCAGCAGCTTGAGAATGAACACTGAAGCTTTCTTT
TRBJ2-3 | TRBD2 | 14 | few | TRBV9 | CASGGGSKTDTQYF | TGTGCCAGCGGAGGCGGGAGTAAAACAGATACGCAGTATTTT
TRBJ2-1 | TRBD2 | 16 | NA | TRBV11-2 | CASSLAGGSWYNEQFF | TGTGCCAGCAGCTTAGCAGGCGGGAGTTGGTACAATGAGCAGTTCTTC
TRBJ1-4 | NA | 14 | once | TRBV5-1 | CASSLGLHNEKLFF | TGCGCCAGCAGCTTGGGCCTTCATAATGAAAAACTGTTTTTT
TRBJ1-2 | TRBD1 | 13 | NA | TRBV27 | CASSSLQGSGYTF | TGTGCCAGCAGTTCGCTACAGGGGAGCGGCTACACCTTC
TRBJ2-7 | TRBD2 | 17 | NA | TRBV5-5 | CASSGEFPGREFYEQYF | TGTGCCAGCAGCGGCGAGTTCCCCGGGAGGGAGTTTTACGAGCAGTACTTC
TRBJ2-3 | TRBD2 | 19 | NA | TRBV7-6 | CASSLTWTSGRTSTDTQYF | TGTGCCAGCAGCTTAACGTGGACTAGCGGGAGAACTAGCACAGATACGCAGTATTTT
TRBJ1-2 | NA | 14 | NA | TRBV27 | CASSLYPPTYGYTF | TGTGCCAGCAGTTTATACCCGCCAACCTATGGCTACACCTTC
TRBJ2-3 | TRBD1 | 17 | NA | TRBV7-2 | CASSPRTGGKITDTQYF | TGTGCCAGCAGCCCCCGGACAGGGGGCAAGATAACAGATACGCAGTATTTT
TRBJ2-3 | TRBD2 | 14 | NA | TRBV30 | CAWSLAGEADTQYF | TGTGCCTGGAGCCTGGCGGGAGAGGCAGATACGCAGTATTTT
TRBJ2-1 | NA | 13 | NA | TRBV19 | CASSPHSTPPPFF | TGTGCCAGTAGTCCCCATAGCACTCCTCCACCGTTCTTC
TRBJ1-1 | NA | 15 | once | TRBV4-1 | CASSQVSLPKPEAFF | TGCGCCAGCAGCCAAGTGTCTCTTCCGAAGCCTGAAGCTTTCTTT
TRBJ2-1 | NA | 14 | NA | TRBV21-1 | CASSIPKWGGEQFF | TGTGCCAGCAGCATCCCCAAATGGGGGGGTGAGCAGTTCTTC
TRBJ2-2 | NA | 17 | few | TRBV28 | CASSLPGTTPNTGELFF | TGTGCCAGCAGTTTGCCAGGAACGACTCCGAACACCGGGGAGCTGTTTTTT
TRBJ1-4 | TRBD1 | 17 | NA | TRBV7-8 | CASSLAGTGGESEKLFF | TGTGCCAGCAGCTTAGCGGGAACAGGGGGCGAATCAGAAAAACTGTTTTTT
TRBJ2-1 | TRBD2 | 16 | once | TRBV6-5 | CASSYSVAGTYNEQFF | TGTGCCAGCAGTTACTCAGTAGCGGGTACCTACAATGAGCAGTTCTTC